This T cell receptor beta chain emerged from a study of patients and donors after allogeneic stem cell transplantation. TCRdb passed the RT-PCR reads through MiXCR, listing each CDR3 protein once. Among approximately 170,000 distinct CDR3 sequences, around 30% were seen once, and the ten largest hold less than 3.5%. V trimming: 3 bases; J trimming: 0 bases; junction bases outside the gene matches: 10. This CDR3 contains 18 residues. Germline CDR1 and CDR2: DFQATT and SNEGSKA (reference sequence). The chain links TRBV20-1 to TRBJ1-5, with TRBD1 identical over 11 bases. The sequencing sample was made of blood, either unsorted or a sorted T cell fraction (not recorded which). This TCR was sampled from a human donor who was either an allogeneic HSCT recipient or a stem cell or donor lymphocyte infusion donor (not recorded which). It is not recorded whose cells these are; they may come from a transplant donor. This chain's CDR3 is CSASTGQGAGDSNQPQHF. The CDR3 coding sequence is TGCAGTGCTAGTACCGGACAGGGGGCAGGGGATAGCAATCAGCCCCAGCATTTT.